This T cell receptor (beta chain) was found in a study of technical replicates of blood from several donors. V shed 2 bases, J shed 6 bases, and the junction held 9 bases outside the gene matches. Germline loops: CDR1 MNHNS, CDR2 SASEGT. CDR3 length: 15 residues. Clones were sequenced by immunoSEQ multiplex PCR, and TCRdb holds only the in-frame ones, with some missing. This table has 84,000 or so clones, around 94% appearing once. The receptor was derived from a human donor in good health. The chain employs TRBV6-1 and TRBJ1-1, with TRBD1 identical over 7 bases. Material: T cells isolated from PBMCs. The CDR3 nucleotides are TGTGCCAGCAGTGAACCAAGGGGGCAGGCCGCTGAAGCTTTCTTT. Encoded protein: CASSEPRGQAAEAFF.